These 13 T cell receptor beta chains originate from one sample sequenced in a study of T-cell memory formation after mild COVID-19. One entry per CDR3 protein results from TCRdb running MiXCR on the 5' RACE reads. The table has 540,000 or so distinct CDR3 sequences, just over 20% seen once. The specimen sequenced was PBMCs or a T cell subset sorted from them (not recorded which). These receptors originate from an adult woman who had mild COVID-19 (a few samples of this study predate the infection). Cell type and time point are not known.

This chain joins TRBV7-9 and TRBJ2-7; D ambiguous. Germline CDR1 reads SEHNR; CDR2 reads FQNEAQ (reference sequence). There are 12 residues in the CDR3. V dropped 6 bases and J dropped 4 bases, with 10 bases sitting between them. The CDR3 reads CASSSHQYEQYF. The DNA for the CDR3 is TGTGCCAGCAGTAGTCACCAGTACGAGCAGTACTTC.

This clonotype was counted at least ten times. An end of the junction does not agree with germline; a read error may underlie this. V usage is TRBV2 and J usage is TRBJ1-2; D ambiguous. The CDR3 extends over 12 amino acids. The germline V gene has CDR1 SNHLY and CDR2 FYNNEI. CDR3 in amino acids: CASSEGSYGYTF. Here the CDR3 DNA reads TGCGCCAGCAGCGAGGGCAGCTATGGCTACACCTTC.

This clonotype was seen at least ten times. The gene calls are TRBV12-3 or TRBV12-4 and TRBJ2-2; D uncertain. V lost 3 bases and J 6 bases, leaving 8 bases between the germline ends. CDR3 length: 13 residues. This chain's CDR3 is CASSLSGAGELFF. DNA of the CDR3: TGTGCCAGCAGTTTGAGTGGGGCCGGGGAGCTGTTTTTT.

This clonotype was detected a few times. The genes are TRBV19 and TRBJ2-3, with D possibly TRBD1 on 5 matching bases. Trimming pared 8 bases from V and 0 bases from J, leaving 9 bases between. The CDR3 loop spans 13 amino acids. Germline V gene lookup returns CDR1 LNHDA and CDR2 SQIVND (reference sequence). DNA for the CDR3: TGTGCCAGTGCGACAGCTAGCACAGATACGCAGTATTTT. Its protein product is CASATASTDTQYF.

The chain uses TRBV7-2 and TRBJ1-1; the match to TRBD1 covers 7 bases. The germline gives CDR1 SGHTA, CDR2 FQGNSA. The ends lost 3 bases at V and 5 bases at J; junction bases unmatched: 6. This CDR3 comprises 14 residues. For the CDR3, the DNA is TGTGCCAGCAGCTTGCGGACAGGTAGGACTGAAGCTTTCTTT. Its protein product is CASSLRTGRTEAFF.

The rearrangement links TRBV5-6 to TRBJ1-3; D is unresolved. Germline assignment: CDR1 SGHDT and CDR2 YYEEEE. The CDR3 loop spans 13 amino acids. V was clipped by 6 bases and J by 5 bases, with 12 bases between them. Here the CDR3 DNA reads TGTGCCAGCACCCCAAACGGGAGAAACACCATATATTTT. As protein: CASTPNGRNTIYF.

The chain carries TRBV7-2 and TRBJ1-1; possibly TRBD1 for D (5 bases). The germline gives CDR1 SGHTA, CDR2 FQGNSA. The CDR3 has 14 amino acids. V was cut by 6 bases and J by 5 bases, with 16 bases left in between. The CDR3 nucleotides are TGTGCCAGCAGGCATCCATCCCGGGGGACTGAAGCTTTCTTT. As protein: CASRHPSRGTEAFF.

The chain carries TRBV27 and TRBJ2-3; 8 nucleotides align to TRBD1. Germline-derived CDR1 and CDR2 are MNHEY and SMNVEV (reference sequence). CDR3 size: 15 residues. Trimming at V came to 4 bases and at J to 6 bases, leaving 9 bases not matched to a gene. Here the CDR3 reads CASSYTGGPVDTQYF. CDR3 in DNA: TGTGCCAGCAGTTACACAGGGGGTCCCGTTGATACGCAGTATTTT.

DNA for the CDR3: TGTGCCAGCAGCCAAGAATGGCGCGGGGGGGATACGCAGTATTTT. It translates to CASSQEWRGGDTQYF. This chain joins TRBV4-2 and TRBJ2-3; TRBD2 aligns across 8 bases. Per the germline V gene, CDR1 is LGHNA and CDR2 is YNFKEQ. CDR3 length equals 15 residues. The junction had 5 bases not matched to a gene; V was cut back by 0 bases and J by 6 bases.

This clonotype was recorded a few times. The chain recombines TRBV30 with TRBJ2-6; 11 bases agree with TRBD1. Trimming cost V 5 bases and J 2 bases; bases outside gene matches: 8. The CDR3 is 17 residues long. Germline V gives CDR1 GTSNPN, CDR2 SVGIG (reference sequence). CDR3 in DNA: TGTGCCTGGGCTAAGGGACAGGGGGTCGCTGGGGCCAACGTCCTGACTTTC. It is translated as CAWAKGQGVAGANVLTF.

This chain connects TRBV5-1 to TRBJ2-3; D is unclear. There are 12 residues in the CDR3. The germline V gene encodes CDR1 SGHRS and CDR2 YFSETQ. The V gene lost 4 bases and the J gene lost 5 bases, with 8 bases spanning the gap. CDR3 sequence reads: CASSEHRDTQYF. The CDR3 DNA sequence: TGCGCCAGCAGCGAACACAGAGATACGCAGTATTTT.

This clonotype was detected many times. The rearrangement uses TRBV5-1 and TRBJ1-2, with D possibly matching TRBD1 (5 bases). V was pared by 5 bases and J by 7 bases, with 18 bases between. Germline CDR1 and CDR2: SGHRS and YFSETQ. The CDR3 sequence is 14 residues long. As DNA, the CDR3 is TGCGCCAGCAGAGAGGGTAGGGGAGTCTCTGGCTACACCTTC. Protein sequence: CASREGRGVSGYTF.

The V and J genes are TRBV10-3 and TRBJ2-7; a weak D match, TRBD1 (6 bases). The length of the CDR3 is 13 residues. Trimming took 11 bases from V and 4 from J, leaving 18 bases between them. Germline V gives CDR1 ENHRY, CDR2 SYGVKD. The CDR3 protein is CASNPTGRYEQYF. The CDR3 region has the DNA TGTGCCTCCAACCCCACAGGGAGATACGAGCAGTACTTC.